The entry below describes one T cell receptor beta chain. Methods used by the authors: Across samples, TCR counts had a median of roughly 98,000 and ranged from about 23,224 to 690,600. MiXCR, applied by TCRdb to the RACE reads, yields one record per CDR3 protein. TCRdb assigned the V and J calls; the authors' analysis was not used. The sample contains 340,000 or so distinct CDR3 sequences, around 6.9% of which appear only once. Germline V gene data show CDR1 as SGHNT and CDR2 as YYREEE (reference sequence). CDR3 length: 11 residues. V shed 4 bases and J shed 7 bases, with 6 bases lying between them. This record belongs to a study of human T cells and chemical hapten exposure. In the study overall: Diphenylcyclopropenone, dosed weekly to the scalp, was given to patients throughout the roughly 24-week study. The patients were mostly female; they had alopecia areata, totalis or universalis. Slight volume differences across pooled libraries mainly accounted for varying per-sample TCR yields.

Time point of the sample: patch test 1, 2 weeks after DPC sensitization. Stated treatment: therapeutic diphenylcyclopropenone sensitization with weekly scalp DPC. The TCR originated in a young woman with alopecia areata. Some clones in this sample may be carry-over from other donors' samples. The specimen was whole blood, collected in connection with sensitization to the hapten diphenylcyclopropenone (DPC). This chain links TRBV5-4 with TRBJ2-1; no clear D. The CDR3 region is CASSAQNEQFF. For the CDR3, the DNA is TGTGCCAGCAGCGCCCAGAATGAGCAGTTCTTC.